This T cell receptor (beta chain) was retrieved from a study of blood T cell repertoires in COVID-19. Overall study context: Material from acute and convalescent COVID-19 was sourced from the United States, Italy and Spain.

The V gene's germline CDR1 is SGHVS and CDR2 FQNEAQ. J was trimmed by 10 bases and V by 1 base; bases with no gene match: 3. The CDR3 is 15 amino acids. Sequenced by immunoSEQ multiplex PCR; TCRdb stores in-frame clones only, minus some. This repertoire shows around 61,000 clones, roughly nine tenths found once; its top ten account for approximately 1.5%. Sequencing input: peripheral blood. The TCR sequence derives from a man in his 60s with acute or convalescent COVID-19. This chain joins TRBV7-8 and TRBJ1-6; 11 bases map to TRBD1. The CDR3 spells CASSLGGQGGSPLHF. The CDR3 DNA reads TGTGCCAGCAGCTTAGGGGGACAGGGGGGATCACCCCTCCACTTT.